These T cell receptor beta chains were read from a single sample in a study of response to subunit inactivated influenza vaccine. TCRdb ran MiXCR on the RT-PCR reads and lists one entry per CDR3 protein. The data contain hundreds of thousands of distinct CDR3 sequences, around a sixth of them singletons. The sample in question was PBMCs from blood, obtained less than 6 days after vaccination. The source is a man aged 50 or older who received an inactivated influenza vaccine. The CDR3 runs from the conserved cysteine through the conserved F or W. A D gene is named only where the DNA matches it firmly.

v_gene,j_gene,d_gene,CDR3aa
TRBV5-5,TRBJ1-6,-,CASRSVSSYNSPLHF
TRBV12-3/TRBV12-4,TRBJ2-7,TRBD1,CASRDDRGHSYEQYF
TRBV12-3/TRBV12-4,TRBJ1-2,-,CASSRGSSNYGYTF
TRBV20-1,TRBJ2-1,TRBD2,CSARVPRGGINEQFF
TRBV12-3/TRBV12-4,TRBJ1-5,-,CASSFAGYGNQPQHF
TRBV4-3,TRBJ2-4,TRBD1,CASSQGNWDSKNIQYF
TRBV6-5,TRBJ2-7,-,CASSYSKGVHYEQYF
TRBV4-3,TRBJ2-7,TRBD2,CASSQASGTNYEQYF
TRBV18,TRBJ2-2,TRBD2,CASTNGLAANTGELFF
TRBV6-2/TRBV6-3,TRBJ2-7,-,CASSYRDGGYEQYF
TRBV5-5,TRBJ1-2,TRBD1,CASSLEGQGGYGYTF
TRBV5-1,TRBJ1-2,-,CASSDPWTDYGYTF
TRBV29-1,TRBJ2-6,-,CSVEIGAGANVLTF
TRBV5-1,TRBJ2-5,-,CAVKRGAGTQETQYF
TRBV29-1,TRBJ2-7,-,CSVARGGSYEQYF
TRBV29-1,TRBJ1-1,TRBD1,CSGQGSEAFF
TRBV5-8,TRBJ2-5,-,CASSLSRGVRETQYF
TRBV4-1,TRBJ2-7,-,CASSQAGMRQLSYEQYF
TRBV20-1,TRBJ2-7,-,CSAVRDLLSEQYF
TRBV12-3/TRBV12-4,TRBJ1-5,-,CASTGGRHNQPQHF
TRBV10-3,TRBJ1-1,-,CAISETIQFPRGAFF
TRBV5-1,TRBJ2-4,TRBD1,CASSPPGGQINIQYF
TRBV5-1,TRBJ1-1,-,CASSLVADNTEAFF
TRBV5-5,TRBJ1-1,TRBD1,CASSSGTGITEAFF
TRBV4-3,TRBJ2-1,TRBD1,CASSRQGPLTDEQFF
TRBV19,TRBJ2-1,-,CASSTSGYEQFF
TRBV5-1,TRBJ2-1,TRBD2,CASSKLAGPYNEQFF
TRBV6-5,TRBJ1-1,-,CASSSGSNRPEAFF
TRBV18,TRBJ1-1,-,CASSGTRNTEAFF
TRBV5-1,TRBJ2-2,-,CASSFDAGTGELFF
TRBV4-3,TRBJ2-7,TRBD2,CASSQDIRASGRAKQYF
TRBV9,TRBJ2-2,-,CASSPRGIANTGELFF
TRBV4-3,TRBJ1-2,-,CASSQDLSQRNYGYTF
TRBV6-5,TRBJ2-7,TRBD1,CASSYSILGQGAYEQYF
TRBV4-3,TRBJ1-2,-,CASSQVREGSYGYTF
TRBV6-1,TRBJ2-1,-,CASSQIQGYNEQFF
TRBV15,TRBJ1-2,-,CATSRGGLGGDGYTF
TRBV21-1,TRBJ1-2,-,CLGANYGYTF
TRBV14,TRBJ2-7,-,CASSRSNRRYEQYF
TRBV24-1,TRBJ2-1,-,CATSDFRQESSYNEQFF
TRBV3-1,TRBJ2-2,-,CASSHLAARELFF
TRBV6-5,TRBJ1-5,TRBD1,CASSYSTGFNQPQHF
TRBV12-3/TRBV12-4,TRBJ2-5,TRBD2,CASSLAGEILGETQYF
TRBV10-3,TRBJ2-7,TRBD1,CAISGTGPYEQYF
TRBV20-1,TRBJ2-3,TRBD2,CSASRPSGRGDTQYF
TRBV5-7,TRBJ2-1,TRBD1,CASSLYPRDRWGEQFF
TRBV5-5,TRBJ1-5,TRBD1,CASSLTGAGQPQHF
TRBV27,TRBJ1-2,-,CASSWGLGYGYTF
TRBV11-2,TRBJ2-1,TRBD2,CASSPVGTSGRSRVF
TRBV29-1,TRBJ2-1,TRBD2,CSVGGTSGRMSSYNEQFF
TRBV7-6,TRBJ2-2,TRBD2,CASSRQLAANTGELFF
TRBV7-2,TRBJ2-5,TRBD2,CASSPIAGGETQYF
TRBV7-2,TRBJ2-5,-,CASSLDRETQYF
TRBV3-1,TRBJ1-1,-,CASSQGDMNTEAFF
TRBV4-1,TRBJ2-7,-,CASSRTDDYEQYF
TRBV2,TRBJ1-2,TRBD1,CASRDRESGYGYTF
TRBV20-1,TRBJ1-5,TRBD1,CSARVGTGNNQPQHF
TRBV7-2,TRBJ2-3,-,CASSLARAGIFQPSTDTQYF
TRBV11-2,TRBJ2-1,TRBD2,CASSLGPGLAGVHNEQFF
TRBV19,TRBJ2-7,-,CASSTSGTKTRYEQYF